These 27 T cell receptor beta chains originate from one sample sequenced in a study of cytomegalovirus exposure and HLA in healthy donors. Vbeta (60) and Jbeta (13) primers were used in the PCR. Libraries were prepared by immunoSEQ multiplex PCR; TCRdb keeps only in-frame clonotypes and omits some of them. The data show 150,000 to 200,000 clones, around 75% seen once. The sequencing sample was made of PBMCs. These receptors came from a male donor in good health and CMV-seronegative.

The chain employs TRBV18 and TRBJ1-3, with 8 bases identical to TRBD1. V was pared by 3 bases and J by 0 bases, with 10 bases of the junction left unmatched. Germline assignment: CDR1 KGHSH and CDR2 LQKENI. CDR3 length equals 18 residues. CDR3 loop: CASSPGQGGRISGNTIYF. CDR3 DNA sequence: TGTGCCAGCTCACCCGGACAGGGAGGAAGGATCTCTGGAAACACCATATATTTT.

The chain has TRBV7-3 and TRBJ1-6; D is unclear. The CDR3 extends over 14 amino acids. The germline V gene encodes CDR1 SGHTA and CDR2 FQGTGA. The V end was cut by 4 bases, the J end by 3 bases, with 7 bases between. Here the CDR3 reads CASSSTVYNSPLHF. In nucleotides, the CDR3 is TGTGCCAGCAGCTCTACAGTCTATAATTCACCCCTCCACTTT.

In this sample, this clone turned up once. The chain couples TRBV6-5 to TRBJ1-1; possibly TRBD1 for D (5 bases). V shed 4 bases and J shed 7 bases, with 13 bases lying between them. Germline-derived CDR1 and CDR2 are MNHEY and SVGAGI. This CDR3 contains 13 residues. The chain's CDR3 is CASSLPGIGEAFF. CDR3 DNA: TGTGCCAGCAGTTTACCAGGGATAGGTGAAGCTTTCTTT.

The chain is built from TRBV30 and TRBJ2-7, with D unclear. The germline V and J ends were trimmed by 2 bases and 2 bases, with 7 bases remaining between them. The germline V gene has CDR1 GTSNPN and CDR2 SVGIG (reference sequence). There are 12 residues in the CDR3. The CDR3 sequence is CAWSLNPYEQYF. As DNA, the CDR3 is TGTGCCTGGAGTCTAAACCCCTACGAGCAGTACTTC.

This clone appeared a few times. Different DNA sequences within this sample yield the same CDR3. V usage is TRBV9 and J usage is TRBJ1-1, with D uncertain. CDR1 and CDR2 from the germline V gene are SGDLS and YYNGEE. CDR3 length: 14 amino acids. V was trimmed by 0 bases and J by 2 bases, leaving 8 bases between them. This chain's CDR3 is CASSVGQTNTEAFF. The DNA for the CDR3 is TGTGCCAGCAGCGTAGGCCAAACTAACACTGAAGCTTTCTTT.

The rearrangement links TRBV6-1 to TRBJ1-2; D possibly corresponds to TRBD1 (6 bases). V was cut by 7 bases and J by 0 bases, with 15 bases left in between. CDR3 length: 15 amino acids. Germline CDR1 reads MNHNS; CDR2 reads SASEGT. CDR3 nucleotides: TGTGCCAGCATTACCGGACAGCAAGCTAACTATGGCTACACCTTC. Translation: CASITGQQANYGYTF.

Points on this clone: Other DNA sequences from this sample encode an identical CDR3 as well. The chain couples TRBV6-5 to TRBJ2-7; D remains unclear. V was clipped by 0 bases and J by 1 base, with 4 bases between them. The CDR3 has 13 amino acids. Looked up from germline, CDR1 is MNHEY and CDR2 is SVGAGI. CDR3 sequence reads: CASSYSLSYEQYF. CDR3 DNA: TGTGCCAGCAGTTACTCGTTATCCTACGAGCAGTACTTC.

The chain has TRBV20-1 and TRBJ1-2; D might be TRBD1 (6 bases). The length of the CDR3 is 10 residues. The V gene's germline CDR1 is DFQATT and CDR2 SNEGSKA (reference sequence). Trimming took 5 bases from V and 14 from J, leaving 15 bases between them. The CDR3 DNA is TGCAGTGCTGGGGGGGGCAGGGAGACCTTC. As protein: CSAGGGRETF.

This chain connects TRBV19 to TRBJ2-7; 7 bases map to TRBD1. Germline V gene sequence: CDR1 LNHDA, CDR2 SQIVND (reference sequence). J lost 0 bases, V lost 5 bases, and 7 bases had no gene match. The CDR3 is made up of 15 amino acids. The CDR3: CASSFRDSRSYEQYF. CDR3 sequence (DNA): TGTGCCAGTAGTTTCCGGGACAGTCGCTCCTACGAGCAGTACTTC. Together with reference TRBV19 and TRBJ2-7, the CDR3 gives the full variable domain: DGGITQSPKYLFRKEGQNVTLSCEQNLNHDAMYWYRQDPGQGLRLIYYSQIVNDFQKGDIAEGYSVSREKKESFPLTVTSAQKNPTAFYLCASSFRDSRSYEQYFGPGTRLTVT.

V usage is TRBV4-1 and J usage is TRBJ1-5, with TRBD1 as a possible D gene (5 bases). Looked up from germline, CDR1 is MGHRA and CDR2 is YSYEKL. The CDR3 has 15 amino acids. Trimming shortened V by 4 bases and J by 5 bases, and 15 bases separated the two germline ends. CDR3 amino acids: CASSPSGREDQPQHF. The CDR3 DNA sequence: TGCGCCAGCAGCCCCTCAGGCAGGGAGGATCAGCCCCAGCATTTT.

The V and J genes are TRBV19 and TRBJ2-3, with D possibly TRBD1 on 6 matching bases. This CDR3 is 15 amino acids long. The V and J ends lost 7 bases and 3 bases respectively, with 17 bases between them. Germline V gene data show CDR1 as LNHDA and CDR2 as SQIVND (reference sequence). CDR3: CASTPLGRGTDTQYF. DNA for the CDR3: TGTGCCAGTACCCCATTAGGCAGGGGAACAGATACGCAGTATTTT.

The V gene is TRBV19, the J gene TRBJ2-6; 10 nucleotides line up with TRBD1. Germline trimming cut 4 bases from V and 0 bases from J; bases unmatched to any gene: 3. The CDR3 covers 17 residues. CDR1 is LNHDA and CDR2 is SQIVND in the germline V gene (reference sequence). The CDR3 coding sequence is TGTGCCAGTAGTACTGGGACAGGGGTCTCTGGGGCCAACGTCCTGACTTTC. Residues: CASSTGTGVSGANVLTF.

V usage is TRBV6-6 and J usage is TRBJ1-1; D ambiguous. Germline V gene sequence: CDR1 MNHNY, CDR2 SVGAGI (reference sequence). V was pared by 0 bases and J by 0 bases, with 11 bases between. CDR3 length: 16 amino acids. CDR3 nucleotides: TGTGCCAGCAGTTACTCGGTCGGAGATTTGAACACTGAAGCTTTCTTT. Its protein is CASSYSVGDLNTEAFF.

This clone was detected a few times. The chain has TRBV15 and TRBJ1-2; tentatively, D is TRBD1 (6 bases). Trimming pared 3 bases from V and 5 bases from J, leaving 19 bases between. The CDR3 consists of 16 residues. Germline V CDR1 and CDR2: LNHNV, YYDKDF (reference sequence). Here the CDR3 reads CATSRTTGFAVYGYTF. The CDR3 coding sequence is TGTGCCACCAGCAGGACAACAGGGTTTGCCGTATATGGCTACACCTTC.

The chain couples TRBV19 to TRBJ2-3; possible D gene TRBD1, 6 bases. Germline V CDR1 and CDR2: LNHDA, SQIVND (reference sequence). V lost 5 bases, J lost 3 bases, and 9 bases lay in between. The CDR3 length is 13 residues. Here the CDR3 DNA reads TGTGCCAGTAGTTACGGACAGACAGATACGCAGTATTTT. Translated, it gives CASSYGQTDTQYF.

The V gene is TRBV30, the J gene TRBJ1-5, with a possible D match to TRBD1 (5 bases). The germline V gene has CDR1 GTSNPN and CDR2 SVGIG (reference sequence). V was cut by 3 bases and J by 9 bases, with 21 bases left in between. The CDR3 extends over 15 amino acids. CDR3 in DNA: TGTGCCTGGAGACCGACTGGGACTCCCGCGGGGCCCCAGCATTTT. Encoded protein: CAWRPTGTPAGPQHF.

The rearrangement links TRBV18 to TRBJ2-5, with TRBD1 identical over 8 bases. CDR1 and CDR2 from the germline V gene are KGHSH and LQKENI. V gave up 3 bases and J gave up 4 bases; unmatched junction bases: 7. The CDR3 contains 15 residues. This CDR3 is CASSPAQGAGETQYF. Written as DNA, the CDR3 is TGTGCCAGCTCACCGGCCCAGGGGGCGGGAGAGACCCAGTACTTC.

The chain joins TRBV25-1 to TRBJ1-6, with D perhaps TRBD1 (5 bases). The CDR3 sequence is 16 residues long. V was trimmed by 3 bases and J by 7 bases, leaving 16 bases between them. From germline, CDR1 is MGHDK and CDR2 SYGVNS. The CDR3 sequence is CASSEGPGRGNSPLHF. The CDR3 nucleotides read TGTGCCAGCAGTGAGGGTCCGGGACGGGGGAATTCACCCCTCCACTTT.

The chain has TRBV30 and TRBJ2-7; 10 bases align to TRBD1. Per the germline V gene, CDR1 is GTSNPN and CDR2 is SVGIG (reference sequence). This CDR3 comprises 14 residues. V shed 3 bases, J shed 8 bases, and the junction held 10 bases outside the gene matches. As DNA, the CDR3 is TGTGCCTGGAGCGCGCCGGGACAGGGGCTAAAGCAGTACTTC. Protein sequence: CAWSAPGQGLKQYF. Full variable domain (outside the CDR3, taken from reference TRBV30 and TRBJ2-7): SQTIHQWPATLVQPVGSPLSLECTVEGTSNPNLYWYRQAAGRGLQLLFYSVGIGQISSEVPQNLSASRPQDRQFILSSKKLLLSDSGFYLCAWSAPGQGLKQYFGPGTRLTVT.

V gene TRBV6-1 combines with J gene TRBJ2-7, with 12 bases matching TRBD2. Germline V CDR1 and CDR2: MNHNS, SASEGT. V shed 5 bases, J shed 1 base, and the junction held 0 bases outside the gene matches. CDR3 size: 14 residues. The CDR3 DNA is TGTGCCAGCAGTCTAGCGGGAGGGTCCTACGAGCAGTACTTC. Its translation is CASSLAGGSYEQYF.

The chain employs TRBV28 and TRBJ1-3; D is unresolved. In germline, CDR1 is MDHEN, CDR2 SYDVKM. The CDR3 consists of 14 residues. Trimming took off 3 bases at V and 6 bases at J, with 12 bases between the two ends. CDR3 protein: CASSFTGGSNTIYF. DNA of the CDR3: TGTGCCAGCAGTTTCACCGGAGGGTCAAACACCATATATTTT. Filled out from reference TRBV28 and TRBJ1-3, the complete variable domain reads DVKVTQSSRYLVKRTGEKVFLECVQDMDHENMFWYRQDPGLGLRLIYFSYDVKMKEKGDIPEGYSVSREKKERFSLILESASTNQTSMYLCASSFTGGSNTIYFGEGSWLTVV.

CDR3 DNA sequence: TGTGCCAGTAGACTAACAGGGGTCGAAGGGGAAGCTTTCTTT. This gives the protein CASRLTGVEGEAFF. The rearrangement uses TRBV19 and TRBJ1-1, with TRBD1 matching over 7 bases. Trimming removed 6 bases from V and 8 bases from J; junction bases left unmatched: 12. Germline-derived CDR1 and CDR2 are LNHDA and SQIVND (reference sequence). The CDR3 contains 14 residues.

The rearrangement links TRBV4-1 to TRBJ1-1; D may be TRBD1 (5 bases). Germline V gene lookup returns CDR1 MGHRA and CDR2 YSYEKL. The CDR3 extends over 14 amino acids. The V and J ends lost 4 bases and 7 bases respectively, with 16 bases between them. The CDR3 DNA is TGCGCCAGCAGCCGGTCCGAGGGGAGGGTTGAAGCTTTCTTT. It specifies CASSRSEGRVEAFF.

This chain links TRBV19 with TRBJ2-7; D call uncertain. Trimming stripped 3 bases from V and 2 bases from J, with 11 bases between. Germline CDR1 is LNHDA and CDR2 is SQIVND (reference sequence). The CDR3 consists of 14 residues. CDR3 sequence reads: CASSIFRGPYEQYF. CDR3 nucleotide sequence: TGTGCCAGTAGTATCTTCAGAGGCCCCTACGAGCAGTACTTC.

The chain combines TRBV5-1 with TRBJ2-1, with TRBD2 matching over 8 bases. J was trimmed by 8 bases and V by 3 bases; bases with no gene match: 4. This CDR3 spans 13 amino acids. Per the germline V gene, CDR1 is SGHRS and CDR2 is YFSETQ. Here the CDR3 DNA reads TGCGCCAGCAGCTATGGGACTAGGGATGAGCAGTTCTTC. As protein: CASSYGTRDEQFF.

This clone was seen more than once but under ten times. This CDR3 reads CASSFKGVTQETQYF. The DNA of the CDR3 is TGTGCCAGCAGTTTTAAGGGGGTTACTCAAGAGACCCAGTACTTC. The V and J genes are TRBV27 and TRBJ2-5; possible D gene TRBD1, 6 bases. There are 15 residues in the CDR3. Trimming pared 3 bases from V and 2 bases from J, leaving 13 bases between. Germline CDR1 is MNHEY and CDR2 is SMNVEV (reference sequence).

The rearrangement links TRBV19 to TRBJ2-2, with D possibly TRBD1 on 6 matching bases. V was trimmed by 6 bases and J by 3 bases, leaving 17 bases between them. The CDR3 is 16 amino acids. Germline assignment: CDR1 LNHDA and CDR2 SQIVND (reference sequence). In DNA, the CDR3 is TGTGCCAGTAGGGGTTCGCAGGGGCTTTACACCGGGGAGCTGTTTTTT. This encodes CASRGSQGLYTGELFF. Combining the CDR3 with reference TRBV19 and TRBJ2-2 gives the whole variable domain DGGITQSPKYLFRKEGQNVTLSCEQNLNHDAMYWYRQDPGQGLRLIYYSQIVNDFQKGDIAEGYSVSREKKESFPLTVTSAQKNPTAFYLCASRGSQGLYTGELFFGEGSRLTVL.